This T cell receptor (beta chain) was identified during a study of cytomegalovirus exposure and HLA in healthy donors. Study summary: Among about 179 million T cells, an earlier analysis found roughly 110 million unique TCR beta sequences.

The PCR used 60 Vbeta and 13 Jbeta primers. Libraries were prepared by immunoSEQ multiplex PCR; TCRdb keeps only in-frame clonotypes and omits some of them. This table holds approximately 150,000 clones, about 80% found once. The germline gives CDR1 MNHEY, CDR2 SMNVEV (reference sequence). V was pared by 3 bases and J by 4 bases, with 7 bases between. The length of the CDR3 is 13 residues. In its sample, this clone was seen a few times. Its cognate antigen is unknown. Notes on the study in general: Exclusion applied to some V segments, including TRBV6-2 and TRBV6-3, as they were indistinguishable. According to reports, the classifier identified cytomegalovirus status with high specificity and sensitivity.

The V and J genes are TRBV27 and TRBJ2-1, with D uncertain. Input material: PBMCs. This receptor was obtained from a man aged 40-49 years in good health and CMV-seronegative. CDR3 coding DNA: TGTGCCAGCAGTTTTGAGGTTTACAATGAGCAGTTCTTC. This codes for CASSFEVYNEQFF.